Below, 23 T cell receptor beta chains from the same sample are listed, as sequenced in a study of T cell responses to AZD1222 COVID-19 vaccine (dated by TCRdb to 2020 to 2023). Library method: the immunoSEQ multiplex PCR assay. Not all clones reach the TCRdb copy of this immuneACCESS table, which keeps in-frame sequences only. Checked studies attribute under half of the gap to unresolved V genes and leave the rest unexplained. The sample table contains 150,000 to 200,000 clones; only one count was recorded for 92% of them. In total, the top ten clones hold more than 9% of the sample. The time point label corresponds to: baseline before first vaccination. This specimen consisted of peripheral blood, obtained on day 0 of AZD1222 vaccination. These receptor sequences come from an adult in good health.

V and J are TRBV7-9 and TRBJ1-3, with D possibly TRBD1 on 5 matching bases. There are 15 residues in the CDR3. The germline gives CDR1 SEHNR, CDR2 FQNEAQ (reference sequence). With 6 bases removed from V and 0 bases from J, the gap between germline ends came to 12 bases. The CDR3 region has the DNA TGTGCCAGCAGACCCCCAGGGAGCTCTGGAAACACCATATATTTT. Encoded protein: CASRPPGSSGNTIYF.

Concerning this clone itself: The same CDR3 is also encoded by other DNA sequences in this sample. V gene TRBV27 combines with J gene TRBJ1-2; D gene uncertain. Per the germline V gene, CDR1 is MNHEY and CDR2 is SMNVEV (reference sequence). The V end lost 2 bases, the J end lost 4 bases, and 8 bases lay between the germline ends. The CDR3 length is 13 residues. The CDR3 DNA follows: TGTGCCAGCAGTTTAACCGGAAGCTATGGCTACACCTTC. It translates to CASSLTGSYGYTF.

This chain connects TRBV7-8 to TRBJ2-5; maybe TRBD1 (6 bases). This CDR3 spans 16 amino acids. The germline V and J ends were trimmed by 5 bases and 5 bases, with 21 bases remaining between them. Germline V gene data show CDR1 as SGHVS and CDR2 as FQNEAQ. CDR3 amino acids: CASSRRETGSRETQYF. The CDR3 nucleotides are TGTGCCAGCAGCCGTCGTGAAACAGGGTCCAGGGAGACCCAGTACTTC.

This chain connects TRBV25-1 to TRBJ1-1, with D perhaps matching TRBD1 (6 bases). The V gene lost 5 bases and the J gene lost 6 bases, with 19 bases spanning the gap. The CDR3 extends over 15 amino acids. Germline loops: CDR1 MGHDK, CDR2 SYGVNS. CDR3 sequence: CASSPSIRGGAEAFF. Written as DNA, the CDR3 is TGTGCCAGCAGTCCCTCAATTAGGGGGGGTGCTGAAGCTTTCTTT.

The chain couples TRBV6-1 to TRBJ1-5, with D possibly TRBD1 on 5 matching bases. V was cut by 10 bases and J by 1 base, with 14 bases left in between. Germline loops: CDR1 MNHNS, CDR2 SASEGT. The length of the CDR3 is 14 residues. The CDR3 protein is CATYTGRSNQPQHF. The CDR3 DNA reads as TGTGCCACCTACACGGGACGGAGCAATCAGCCCCAGCATTTT.

Details on this clone: The sample has other DNA sequences that encode this CDR3 too. DNA for the CDR3: TGTGCCAGCAGCGTAGGTGGGGGGCGCAACACAGATACGCAGTATTTT. It codes for CASSVGGGRNTDTQYF. The rearrangement links TRBV9 to TRBJ2-3; the D gene could be TRBD1 or TRBD2 (6 bases each). Trimming removed 0 bases at V and 2 bases at J, with 13 bases between. The CDR3 loop spans 16 amino acids. CDR1 SGDLS and CDR2 YYNGEE come from the germline V gene.

There are a few counts of this clone. This chain joins TRBV18 and TRBJ1-2, with no clear D. V shed 2 bases and J shed 4 bases, with 5 bases lying between them. Germline CDR1 KGHSH, CDR2 LQKENI. The CDR3 loop spans 12 amino acids. The DNA for the CDR3 is TGTGCCAGCTCACCAAATCCCTATGGCTACACCTTC. This sequence encodes CASSPNPYGYTF.

The count of this clone is one. V is TRBV28 and J is TRBJ1-2, with 7 bases fitting TRBD1. The CDR3 is 16 residues long. The ends lost 2 bases at V and 7 bases at J; junction bases unmatched: 13. Germline lookup yields CDR1 MDHEN and CDR2 SYDVKM. The CDR3 DNA is TGTGCCAGCAGTTTAGTTCTTAGGAGGGGGCGCACTGGCTACACCTTC. This translates into CASSLVLRRGRTGYTF.

CDR3 protein: CATRGAAANTGELFF. As DNA, the CDR3 is TGTGCCACCCGGGGAGCAGCTGCGAACACCGGGGAGCTGTTTTTT. This chain connects TRBV24-1 to TRBJ2-2; D might be TRBD2 (5 bases). The V end was cut by 9 bases, the J end by 0 bases, with 13 bases between. Germline loops: CDR1 KGHDR, CDR2 SFDVKD. The CDR3 has 15 amino acids.

V gene TRBV6-5 combines with J gene TRBJ2-2; TRBD1 matches 8 bases. The CDR3 spans 16 residues. Trimming took 2 bases from V and 8 from J; bases not matched to a gene: 10. The germline V gene encodes CDR1 MNHEY and CDR2 SVGAGI. CDR3 residues: CASSYQASRGLGELFF. The CDR3 DNA is TGTGCCAGCAGTTACCAAGCCTCCAGGGGGCTGGGGGAGCTGTTTTTT.

The V call is TRBV7-9, the J call TRBJ1-3, with D perhaps matching TRBD1 (6 bases). CDR3 length: 16 residues. Trimming removed 1 base from V and 0 bases from J, with 10 bases in between. CDR1 and CDR2 from the germline V gene are SEHNR and FQNEAQ (reference sequence). CDR3 DNA sequence: TGTGCCAGCAGCTTAGTCACGGACAGCTCTGGAAACACCATATATTTT. Protein: CASSLVTDSSGNTIYF.

The chain links TRBV7-2 to TRBJ1-1; D ambiguous. CDR3 length: 14 residues. Germline V gene data show CDR1 as SGHTA and CDR2 as FQGNSA. V was pared by 5 bases and J by 0 bases, with 10 bases between. The CDR3 is CASSRAYLNTEAFF. The CDR3 DNA is TGTGCCAGCAGCAGGGCTTATTTGAACACTGAAGCTTTCTTT.

There are a few counts of this clone. The chain couples TRBV6-2 or TRBV6-3 to TRBJ2-2; perhaps TRBD1 as D (6 bases). Germline CDR1 reads MNHEY; CDR2 reads SVGEGT. The CDR3 runs to 16 residues. The V gene lost 5 bases and the J gene lost 4 bases, with 17 bases spanning the gap. CDR3 bases: TGTGCCAGCAGTCACGGCGGCAGGGGATCCACCGGGGAGCTGTTTTTT. Protein sequence: CASSHGGRGSTGELFF.

The chain has TRBV7-2 and TRBJ1-4; 7 nucleotides align to TRBD1. The CDR3 covers 16 residues. Germline CDR1 reads SGHTA; CDR2 reads FQGNSA. Unmatched junction bases numbered 10, after V lost 5 bases and J lost 4 bases. CDR3 sequence (DNA): TGTGCCAGCAGCCCAACCCCTGGGACAGTTAATGAAAAACTGTTTTTT. Amino acids: CASSPTPGTVNEKLFF.

J is TRBJ1-1 and V is TRBV19; D is ambiguous. The CDR3 has 15 amino acids. V shed 4 bases and J shed 11 bases, with 23 bases lying between them. CDR1 and CDR2 (germline): LNHDA, SQIVND (reference sequence). The CDR3 sequence is CASSTPRAANERAFF. In nucleotides, the CDR3 is TGTGCCAGTAGTACCCCCCGTGCCGCTAACGAGCGGGCTTTCTTT.

V gene TRBV12-3 or TRBV12-4 combines with J gene TRBJ2-1, with D unclear. Trimming left V 7 bases short and J 0 bases short, with 4 bases between. This CDR3 spans 12 amino acids. CDR3 region: CASTPSYNEQFF. The CDR3 nucleotides read TGTGCCAGCACCCCCTCCTACAATGAGCAGTTCTTC.

This chain joins TRBV6-5 and TRBJ1-1; D gene uncertain. The CDR3 consists of 13 residues. The V and J ends lost 5 bases and 7 bases respectively, with 14 bases between them. Germline V gene lookup returns CDR1 MNHEY and CDR2 SVGAGI. The CDR3 coding sequence is TGTGCCAGCAGTCCCATTTGGGGTCGTGAAGCTTTCTTT. It is translated as CASSPIWGREAFF.

The J gene is TRBJ1-1, the V gene TRBV6-5; D perhaps matches TRBD1 (5 bases). The germline CDR1 and CDR2 sequences are MNHEY and SVGAGI. The length of the CDR3 is 14 residues. Between the trimmed V and J ends, which lost 7 bases and 1 base, there was a span of 13 bases. The CDR3 DNA sequence: TGTGCCAGCACGAAACCTGGGGGGAACACTGAAGCTTTCTTT. Translated, it gives CASTKPGGNTEAFF.

V and J are TRBV5-6 and TRBJ1-6; tentatively, D is TRBD1 (6 bases). Deletions cut 3 bases from V and 10 bases from J, with 11 bases between. The germline V gene encodes CDR1 SGHDT and CDR2 YYEEEE. The CDR3 totals 13 residues. CDR3 in amino acids: CASSSDSQSPLHF. The CDR3 coding sequence is TGTGCCAGCAGCTCGGACAGTCAGTCACCCCTCCACTTT. Complete variable domain (other parts from reference TRBV5-6 and TRBJ1-6): DAGVTQSPTHLIKTRGQQVTLRCSPKSGHDTVSWYQQALGQGPQFIFQYYEEEERQRGNFPDRFSGHQFPNYSSELNVNALLLGDSALYLCASSSDSQSPLHFGNGTRLTVT.

The chain carries TRBV7-9 and TRBJ1-1; no firm D call. This CDR3 spans 14 amino acids. The germline V gene has CDR1 SEHNR and CDR2 FQNEAQ (reference sequence). Trimming removed 1 base from V and 2 bases from J, with 8 bases in between. The CDR3 region is CASSLVGRNTEAFF. As DNA, the CDR3 is TGTGCCAGCAGCTTAGTTGGGAGAAACACTGAAGCTTTCTTT.

The chain recombines TRBV28 with TRBJ1-2; the match to TRBD1 covers 8 bases. The V gene end was trimmed by 5 bases and the J gene end by 12 bases; junction bases not matched to a gene: 8. The CDR3 has 12 amino acids. Germline V gives CDR1 MDHEN, CDR2 SYDVKM. The CDR3 protein is CASSLDRQGHTF. The CDR3 coding sequence is TGTGCCAGCAGTCTCGACAGACAGGGGCACACCTTC.

The chain combines TRBV7-2 with TRBJ1-2, with TRBD1 identical over 10 bases. The CDR3 has 15 amino acids. Germline V gene data show CDR1 as SGHTA and CDR2 as FQGNSA. With 5 bases clipped from V and 1 base from J, the junction kept 4 bases outside the gene matches. The CDR3 DNA reads TGTGCCAGCAGCCGCAGGGACAGGGGTAACTATGGCTACACCTTC. Protein: CASSRRDRGNYGYTF.

This chain joins TRBV5-4 and TRBJ2-3, with 10 bases that match TRBD2. Losses at the gene ends were 4 bases for V and 1 base for J; bases not matched to a gene: 3. Germline-derived CDR1 and CDR2 are SGHNT and YYREEE (reference sequence). The CDR3 is made up of 15 amino acids. The DNA of the CDR3 is TGTGCCAGCAGCCCCGGGACTAGCGGCACAGATACGCAGTATTTT. This sequence encodes CASSPGTSGTDTQYF.